One sample yielded the 13 T cell receptor beta chains listed below, sequenced in a study of T cell responses to AZD1222 COVID-19 vaccine. Libraries were prepared by immunoSEQ multiplex PCR; TCRdb keeps only in-frame clonotypes and omits some of them. Of more than 60,000 clones in the sample, 85% are singletons; the top ten hold approximately 19%. This material consisted of peripheral blood, taken on day 0 of AZD1222 vaccination. Source of these receptors: an adult in good health.

V is TRBV27 and J is TRBJ1-1; D is undetermined. The CDR3 covers 16 residues. From germline, CDR1 is MNHEY and CDR2 SMNVEV (reference sequence). V gave up 0 bases and J gave up 4 bases, with 15 bases separating them. The CDR3 DNA is TGTGCCAGCAGTTTATCGTTGGGATTTGTAGGCACTGAAGCTTTCTTT. It is translated as CASSLSLGFVGTEAFF.

The V call is TRBV7-8, the J call TRBJ1-2, with TRBD1 identical over 7 bases. Germline V lookup: CDR1 SGHVS, CDR2 FQNEAQ. The length of the CDR3 is 15 residues. V shed 5 bases, J shed 4 bases, and the junction held 10 bases outside the gene matches. CDR3 coding DNA: TGTGCCAGCAGCGAACGACAGGGAGAGGGCTATGGCTACACCTTC. Encoded protein: CASSERQGEGYGYTF.

The chain couples TRBV7-3 to TRBJ1-2; 8 nucleotides match TRBD1. The V segment lost 2 bases and the J segment 4 bases; nucleotides outside the gene matches: 6. The CDR3 runs to 15 residues. Germline CDR1 reads SGHTA; CDR2 reads FQGTGA. CDR3 DNA: TGTGCCAGCAGCTTAGACCCAGGGGGCGGCTATGGCTACACCTTC. Translation gives CASSLDPGGGYGYTF.

The V call is TRBV27, the J call TRBJ1-2; possible D gene TRBD1, 6 bases. The V gene lost 5 bases and the J gene lost 6 bases, with 25 bases spanning the gap. Germline CDR1 reads MNHEY; CDR2 reads SMNVEV (reference sequence). The CDR3 has 17 amino acids. The CDR3 is CASSPHRGRGAQDGYTF. The DNA of the CDR3 is TGTGCCAGCAGTCCCCACCGGGGTCGGGGGGCTCAGGATGGCTACACCTTC.

CDR3: CASSIAPTGIGYEQYF. The CDR3 nucleotides read TGTGCCAGTAGTATAGCCCCGACAGGGATAGGGTACGAGCAGTACTTC. The V call is TRBV19, the J call TRBJ2-7, with 7 positions matching TRBD1. Looked up from germline, CDR1 is LNHDA and CDR2 is SQIVND (reference sequence). The CDR3 extends over 16 amino acids. V was pared by 1 base and J by 4 bases, with 10 bases of the junction left unmatched.

This clone was detected a few times. The chain carries TRBV19 and TRBJ1-5; 7 bases match TRBD1. The CDR3 runs to 17 residues. Germline CDR1 is LNHDA and CDR2 is SQIVND (reference sequence). V lost 7 bases and J lost 1; bases outside the gene matches: 13. In DNA form, the CDR3 reads TGTGCCAGTACCTCGGGGCAGGGGGTACCCAGCAATCAGCCCCAGCATTTT. The encoded protein is CASTSGQGVPSNQPQHF. Variable domain in full (rest from reference TRBV19 and TRBJ1-5): DGGITQSPKYLFRKEGQNVTLSCEQNLNHDAMYWYRQDPGQGLRLIYYSQIVNDFQKGDIAEGYSVSREKKESFPLTVTSAQKNPTAFYLCASTSGQGVPSNQPQHFGDGTRLSIL.

The chain has TRBV29-1 and TRBJ1-2; 12 bases match TRBD1. Trimming took 6 bases from V and 4 from J; bases not matched to a gene: 9. This CDR3 has 15 amino acids. Germline V gene sequence: CDR1 SQVTM, CDR2 ANQGSEA. The CDR3 region has the DNA TGCAGCGTGGGCATGGGACAGGGGGCGACCTATGGCTACACCTTC. The encoded protein is CSVGMGQGATYGYTF. Together with reference TRBV29-1 and TRBJ1-2, the CDR3 gives the full variable domain: SAVISQKPSRDICQRGTSLTIQCQVDSQVTMMFWYRQQPGQSLTLIATANQGSEATYESGFVIDKFPISRPNLTFSTLTVSNMSPEDSSIYLCSVGMGQGATYGYTFGSGTRLTVV.

This clone was counted once. The V call is TRBV3-1 (or the pseudogene TRBV3-2), the J call TRBJ1-3; TRBD1 matches 9 bases. In germline, CDR1 is LGHDT, CDR2 YNNKEL (reference sequence). The CDR3 length is 14 residues. Unmatched junction bases numbered 1, after V lost 3 bases and J lost 4 bases. The CDR3 region is CASSHGTGGNTIYF. As DNA, the CDR3 is TGTGCCAGCAGCCATGGGACAGGGGGAAACACCATATATTTT.

This clone has just one count. The chain has TRBV6-5 and TRBJ1-1, with 9 bases identical to TRBD1. V lost 7 bases to trimming and J lost 1 base; unmatched junction nucleotides: 7. Germline-derived CDR1 and CDR2 are MNHEY and SVGAGI. The CDR3 is 15 residues long. The CDR3 DNA reads as TGTGCCAGCACTAGGACAGGGGACCCGAACACTGAAGCTTTCTTT. It codes for CASTRTGDPNTEAFF.

This clone has only a few counts. V usage is TRBV5-1 and J usage is TRBJ1-1; D is unresolved. The CDR3 length is 16 residues. The V end lost 0 bases, the J end lost 3 bases, and 15 bases lay between the germline ends. Germline values: CDR1 SGHRS, CDR2 YFSETQ. CDR3 sequence reads: CASSLGLLGLDTEAFF. The CDR3 coding sequence is TGCGCCAGCAGCTTGGGGCTCCTGGGCTTGGACACTGAAGCTTTCTTT.

This clone was recorded only once. The J gene is TRBJ2-3, the V gene TRBV6-6; TRBD2 matches 9 bases. Germline V gene data show CDR1 as MNHNY and CDR2 as SVGAGI (reference sequence). The CDR3 consists of 17 residues. Trimming at V came to 6 bases and at J to 1 base, leaving 11 bases not matched to a gene. The CDR3 nucleotides read TGTGCCAGCAGGCGACTTCCGGGACTAGCAGGCACAGATACGCAGTATTTT. It codes for CASRRLPGLAGTDTQYF.

Only one count was recorded for this clone. V gene TRBV5-4 combines with J gene TRBJ2-1; no reliable D call. CDR3 length: 13 amino acids. With 2 bases removed from V and 7 bases from J, the gap between germline ends came to 10 bases. Germline V CDR1 and CDR2: SGHNT, YYREEE (reference sequence). This CDR3 reads CASSFNPQNEQFF. The CDR3 DNA reads TGTGCCAGCAGCTTTAATCCCCAGAATGAGCAGTTCTTC.

This clone was counted a few times. The chain couples TRBV5-1 to TRBJ2-3, with 7 bases lining up with TRBD2. Losses at the gene ends were 7 bases for V and 2 bases for J; bases not matched to a gene: 7. The CDR3 is made up of 14 amino acids. Looked up from germline, CDR1 is SGHRS and CDR2 is YFSETQ. The CDR3 reads CASGRGGATDTQYF. The CDR3 nucleotides read TGCGCCAGCGGGAGGGGAGGGGCCACAGATACGCAGTATTTT.